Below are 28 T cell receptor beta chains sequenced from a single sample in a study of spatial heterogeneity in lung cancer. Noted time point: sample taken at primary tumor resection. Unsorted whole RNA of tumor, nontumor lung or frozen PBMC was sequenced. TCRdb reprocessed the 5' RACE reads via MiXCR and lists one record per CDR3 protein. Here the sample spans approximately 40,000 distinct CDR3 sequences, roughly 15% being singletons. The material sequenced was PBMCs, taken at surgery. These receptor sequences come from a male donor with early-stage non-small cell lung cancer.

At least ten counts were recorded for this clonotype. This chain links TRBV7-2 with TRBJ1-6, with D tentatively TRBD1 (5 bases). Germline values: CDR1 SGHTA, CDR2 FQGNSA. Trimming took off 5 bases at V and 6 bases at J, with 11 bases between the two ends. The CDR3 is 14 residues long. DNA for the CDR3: TGTGCCAGCAGCCTTAGGGGTGGTAATTCACCCCTCCACTTT. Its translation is CASSLRGGNSPLHF.

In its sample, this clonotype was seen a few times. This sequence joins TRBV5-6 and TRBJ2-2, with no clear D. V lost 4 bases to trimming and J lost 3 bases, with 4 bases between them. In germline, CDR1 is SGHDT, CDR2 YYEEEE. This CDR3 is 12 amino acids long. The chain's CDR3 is CASSRYTGELFF. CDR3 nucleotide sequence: TGTGCCAGCAGCCGCTACACCGGGGAGCTGTTTTTT. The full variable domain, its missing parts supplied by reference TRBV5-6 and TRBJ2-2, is DAGVTQSPTHLIKTRGQQVTLRCSPKSGHDTVSWYQQALGQGPQFIFQYYEEEERQRGNFPDRFSGHQFPNYSSELNVNALLLGDSALYLCASSRYTGELFFGEGSRLTVL.

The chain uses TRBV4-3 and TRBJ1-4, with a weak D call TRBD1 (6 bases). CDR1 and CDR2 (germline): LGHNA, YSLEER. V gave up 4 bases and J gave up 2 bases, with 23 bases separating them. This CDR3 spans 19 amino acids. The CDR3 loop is CASSPRSGRGRETNEKLFF. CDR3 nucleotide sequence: TGCGCCAGCAGCCCTCGCTCGGGAAGGGGGAGGGAGACTAATGAAAAACTGTTTTTT.

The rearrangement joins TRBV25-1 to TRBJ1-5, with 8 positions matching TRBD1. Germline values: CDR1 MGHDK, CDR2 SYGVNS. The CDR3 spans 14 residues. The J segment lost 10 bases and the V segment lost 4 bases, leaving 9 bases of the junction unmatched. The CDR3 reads CASSGTGPWTPQHF. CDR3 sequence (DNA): TGTGCCAGCAGTGGGACAGGGCCTTGGACTCCCCAGCATTTT.

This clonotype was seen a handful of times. In DNA, the CDR3 is TGTGCCAGCAGTCTAGGGGGTGAAAAACTGTTTTTT. Translated, it gives CASSLGGEKLFF. J is TRBJ1-4 and V is TRBV12-3 or TRBV12-4; D possibly corresponds to TRBD1 (6 bases). The CDR3 has 12 amino acids. The ends were cut back, 5 bases at V and 7 bases at J, with 8 bases in the middle.

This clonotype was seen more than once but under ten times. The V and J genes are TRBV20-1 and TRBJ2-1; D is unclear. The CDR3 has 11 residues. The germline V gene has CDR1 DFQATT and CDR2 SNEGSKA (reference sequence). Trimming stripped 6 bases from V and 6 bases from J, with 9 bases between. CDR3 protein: CSAIKTNEQFF. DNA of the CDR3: TGCAGTGCCATAAAGACCAATGAGCAGTTCTTC.

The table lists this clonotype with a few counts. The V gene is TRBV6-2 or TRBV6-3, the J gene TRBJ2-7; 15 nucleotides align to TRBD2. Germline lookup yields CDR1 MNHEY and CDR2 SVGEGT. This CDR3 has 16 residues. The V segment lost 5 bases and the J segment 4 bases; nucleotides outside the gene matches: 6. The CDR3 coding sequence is TGTGCCAGCAGTCCCGGGACTAGCGGGAGGAGATACGAGCAGTACTTC. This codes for CASSPGTSGRRYEQYF.

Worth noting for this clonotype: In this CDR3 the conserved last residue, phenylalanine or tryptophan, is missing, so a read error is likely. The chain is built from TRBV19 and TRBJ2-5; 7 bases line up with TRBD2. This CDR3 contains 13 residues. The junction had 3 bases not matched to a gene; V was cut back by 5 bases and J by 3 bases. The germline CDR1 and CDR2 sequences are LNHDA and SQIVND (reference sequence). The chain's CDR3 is CASSALAEETQYS. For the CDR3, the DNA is TGTGCCAGTAGTGCCCTAGCGGAAGAGACCCAGTACTCC.

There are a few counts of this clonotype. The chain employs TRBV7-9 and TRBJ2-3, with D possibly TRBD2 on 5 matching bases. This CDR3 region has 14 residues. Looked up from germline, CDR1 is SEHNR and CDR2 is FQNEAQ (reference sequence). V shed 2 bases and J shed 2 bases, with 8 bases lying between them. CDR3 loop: CASSLYGVTDTQYF. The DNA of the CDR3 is TGTGCCAGCAGCTTATACGGGGTCACAGATACGCAGTATTTT.

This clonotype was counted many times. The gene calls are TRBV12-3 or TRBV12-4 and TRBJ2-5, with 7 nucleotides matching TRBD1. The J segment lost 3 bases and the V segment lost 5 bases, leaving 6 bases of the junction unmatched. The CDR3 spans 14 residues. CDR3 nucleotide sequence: TGTGCCAGCAGTAAGACAGGGTGGGAAGAGACCCAGTACTTC. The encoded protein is CASSKTGWEETQYF.

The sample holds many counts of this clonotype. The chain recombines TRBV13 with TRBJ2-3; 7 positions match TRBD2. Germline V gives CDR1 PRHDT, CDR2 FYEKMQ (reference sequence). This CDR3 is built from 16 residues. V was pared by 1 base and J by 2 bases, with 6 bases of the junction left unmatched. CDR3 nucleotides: TGTGCCAGCAGCTTAGTTCTTGCGGGGGTCACAGATACGCAGTATTTT. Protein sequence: CASSLVLAGVTDTQYF. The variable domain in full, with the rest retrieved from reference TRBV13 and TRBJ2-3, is AAGVIQSPRHLIKEKRETATLKCYPIPRHDTVYWYQQGPGQDPQFLISFYEKMQSDKGSIPDRFSAQQFSDYHSELNMSSLELGDSALYFCASSLVLAGVTDTQYFGPGTRLTVL.

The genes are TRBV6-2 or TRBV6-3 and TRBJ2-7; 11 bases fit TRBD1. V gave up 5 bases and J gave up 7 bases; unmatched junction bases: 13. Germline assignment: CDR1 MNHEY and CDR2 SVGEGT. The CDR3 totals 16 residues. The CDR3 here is CASSLRGGQGAWEQYF. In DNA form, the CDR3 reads TGTGCCAGCAGTCTACGGGGAGGACAGGGGGCGTGGGAGCAGTACTTC.

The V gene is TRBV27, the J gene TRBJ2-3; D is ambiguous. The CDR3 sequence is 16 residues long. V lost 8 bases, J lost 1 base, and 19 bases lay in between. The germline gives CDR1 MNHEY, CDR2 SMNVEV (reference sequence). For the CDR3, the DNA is TGTGCCAGCCACCGAAAAGCCCGTCAGGGCACAGATACGCAGTATTTT. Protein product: CASHRKARQGTDTQYF.

The CDR3 loop is CASSLGVRGRGDYEQYF. The CDR3 DNA follows: TGTGCCAGCAGCTTAGGGGTACGGGGCAGGGGCGACTACGAGCAGTACTTC. The chain links TRBV7-2 to TRBJ2-7; D may be TRBD1 (6 bases). V dropped 1 base and J dropped 3 bases, with 19 bases sitting between them. This CDR3 has 17 residues. Germline CDR1 is SGHTA and CDR2 is FQGNSA.

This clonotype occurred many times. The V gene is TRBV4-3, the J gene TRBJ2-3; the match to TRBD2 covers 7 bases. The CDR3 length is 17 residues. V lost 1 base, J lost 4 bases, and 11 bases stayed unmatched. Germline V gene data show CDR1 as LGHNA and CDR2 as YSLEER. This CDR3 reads CASSQAVSGMAADTQYF. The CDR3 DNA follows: TGCGCCAGCAGCCAAGCTGTAAGCGGGATGGCAGCAGATACGCAGTATTTT.

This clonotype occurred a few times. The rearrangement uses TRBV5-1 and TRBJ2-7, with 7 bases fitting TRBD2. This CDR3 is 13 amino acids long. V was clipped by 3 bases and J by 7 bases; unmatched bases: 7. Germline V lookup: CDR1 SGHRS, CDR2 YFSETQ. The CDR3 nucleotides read TGCGCCAGCAGCTCCCGGAGGGAGGGGGAGCAGTACTTC. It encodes CASSSRREGEQYF.

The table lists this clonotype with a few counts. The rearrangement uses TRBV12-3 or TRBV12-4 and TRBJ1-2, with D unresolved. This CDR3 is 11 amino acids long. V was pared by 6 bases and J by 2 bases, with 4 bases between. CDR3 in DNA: TGTGCCAGCAGCCGGAACTATGGCTACACCTTC. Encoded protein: CASSRNYGYTF.

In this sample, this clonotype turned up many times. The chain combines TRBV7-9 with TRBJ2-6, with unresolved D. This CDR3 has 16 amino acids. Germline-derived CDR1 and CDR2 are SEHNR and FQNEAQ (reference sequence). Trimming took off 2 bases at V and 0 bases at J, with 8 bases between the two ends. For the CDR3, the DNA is TGTGCCAGCAGCTTACGCCGGCTCTCTGGGGCCAACGTCCTGACTTTC. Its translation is CASSLRRLSGANVLTF.

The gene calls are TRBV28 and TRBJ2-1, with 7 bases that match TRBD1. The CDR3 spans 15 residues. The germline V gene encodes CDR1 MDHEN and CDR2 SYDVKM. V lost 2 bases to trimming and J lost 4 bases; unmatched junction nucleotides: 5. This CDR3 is CASSLTGTAYNEQFF. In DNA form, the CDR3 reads TGTGCCAGCAGTTTAACAGGGACAGCTTACAATGAGCAGTTCTTC.

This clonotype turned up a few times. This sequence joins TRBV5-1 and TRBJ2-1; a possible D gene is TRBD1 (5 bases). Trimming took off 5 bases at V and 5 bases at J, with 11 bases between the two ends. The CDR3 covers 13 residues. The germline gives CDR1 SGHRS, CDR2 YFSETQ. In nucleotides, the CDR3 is TGCGCCAGCAGACCCGACAGTAACAATGAGCAGTTCTTC. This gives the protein CASRPDSNNEQFF.

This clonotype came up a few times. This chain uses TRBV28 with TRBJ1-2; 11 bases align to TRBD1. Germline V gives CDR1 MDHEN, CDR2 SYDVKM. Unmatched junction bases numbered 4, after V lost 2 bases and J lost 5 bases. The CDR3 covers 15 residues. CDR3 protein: CASSLTGTGGYGYTF. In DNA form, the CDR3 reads TGTGCCAGCAGTTTAACCGGGACAGGGGGTTATGGCTACACCTTC.

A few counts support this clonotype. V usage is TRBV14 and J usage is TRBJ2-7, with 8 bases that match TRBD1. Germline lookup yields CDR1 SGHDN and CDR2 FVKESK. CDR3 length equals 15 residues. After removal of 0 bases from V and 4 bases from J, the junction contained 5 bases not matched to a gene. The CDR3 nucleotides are TGTGCCAGCAGCCAAGATCTGGACAGGGTATACGAGCAGTACTTC. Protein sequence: CASSQDLDRVYEQYF.

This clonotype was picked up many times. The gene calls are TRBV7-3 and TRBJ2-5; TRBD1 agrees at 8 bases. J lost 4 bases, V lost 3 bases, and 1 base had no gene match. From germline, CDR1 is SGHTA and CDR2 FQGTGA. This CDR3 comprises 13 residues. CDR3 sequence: CASSFTGGETQYF. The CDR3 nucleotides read TGTGCCAGCAGCTTTACAGGGGGAGAGACCCAGTACTTC.

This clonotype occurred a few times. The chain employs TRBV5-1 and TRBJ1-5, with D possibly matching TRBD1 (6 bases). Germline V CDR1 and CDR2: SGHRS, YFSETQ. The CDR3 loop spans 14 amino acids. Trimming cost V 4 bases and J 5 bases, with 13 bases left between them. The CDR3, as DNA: TGCGCCAGCAGCCCCGACGGGGGCGATCAGCCCCAGCATTTT. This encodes CASSPDGGDQPQHF.

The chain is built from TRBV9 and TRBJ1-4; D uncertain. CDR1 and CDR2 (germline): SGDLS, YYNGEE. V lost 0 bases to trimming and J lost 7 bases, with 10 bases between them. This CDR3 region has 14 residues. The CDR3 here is CASSVGSRFEKLFF. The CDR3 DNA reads TGTGCCAGCAGCGTAGGCAGCAGGTTTGAAAAACTGTTTTTT.

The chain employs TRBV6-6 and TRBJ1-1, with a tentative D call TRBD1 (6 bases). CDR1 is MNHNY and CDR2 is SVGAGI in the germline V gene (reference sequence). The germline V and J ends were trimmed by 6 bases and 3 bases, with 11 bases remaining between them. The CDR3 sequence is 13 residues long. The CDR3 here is CASSQEGDTEAFF. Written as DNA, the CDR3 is TGTGCCAGCAGCCAGGAGGGGGACACTGAAGCTTTCTTT.

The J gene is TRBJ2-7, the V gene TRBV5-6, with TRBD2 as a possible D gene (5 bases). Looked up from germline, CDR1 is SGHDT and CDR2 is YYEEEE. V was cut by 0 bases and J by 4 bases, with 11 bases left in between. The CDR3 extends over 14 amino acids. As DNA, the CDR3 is TGTGCCAGCAGCTTGGATCTGGGAGCATACGAGCAGTACTTC. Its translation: CASSLDLGAYEQYF.

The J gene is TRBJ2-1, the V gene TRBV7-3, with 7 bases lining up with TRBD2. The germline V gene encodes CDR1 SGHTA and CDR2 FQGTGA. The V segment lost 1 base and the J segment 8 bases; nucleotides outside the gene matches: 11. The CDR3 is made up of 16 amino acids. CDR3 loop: CASSLISAGAGHEQFF. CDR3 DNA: TGTGCCAGCAGCTTAATTTCGGCGGGAGCAGGTCATGAGCAGTTCTTC.